This T cell receptor (beta chain) was identified during a study of CD8+ T cells in alopecia areata (dated by TCRdb to 2017 to 2018). Describing the broader study: The treated patients took part in an open-label pilot trial in which moderate-to-severe alopecia areata was treated with oral tofacitinib at 5 to 10 mg twice daily. Patients stayed on tofacitinib for 6 to 18 months and then had 6 months of follow-up off drug so that delayed response and recurrence could be assessed. In both human patients and the C3H/HeJ mouse model, the study applied high-throughput TCRbeta sequencing to look at T cell clonal expansion in alopecia areata. Human TCRbeta sequencing covered scalp tissue and sorted CD4+ and CD8+ peripheral blood T cells from patchy and totalis/universalis alopecia areata patients and healthy controls. Biopsies were taken from tofacitinib-treated patients at baseline and again at 4 and 24 weeks into treatment, and several of those patients also had a later scalp biopsy. Clonality in the scalp was compared among normal scalp (n=4), patchy alopecia areata scalp (n=8), and alopecia totalis/universalis scalp (n=8). RNA was extracted with the PAXgene miRNA kit for fixed scalp, the miRNeasy kit for PBMCs, and the RNeasy kit for mouse skin. immunoSEQ multiplex PCR using 35 Vbeta forward primers and 13 Jbeta reverse primers was used to amplify TCRbeta CDR3 regions.

The library was built by means of the immunoSEQ multiplex PCR assay. To provide template for TCR sequencing, every sample had RNA extracted and reverse transcribed into cDNA. First-strand cDNA was synthesized using SuperScript III with a 2:1 mix of oligo-dT and random hexamers. A synthetic immune receptor repertoire was used to assess amplification bias, and residual bias was removed computationally. The original methods were these. Raw reads were preprocessed to remove errors, and CDR3 was defined according to IMGT conventions as the region from the conserved cysteine to phenylalanine. Clonality was computed as 1 minus the Shannon entropy, with the entropy normalized by log2 of the number of productive unique TCRs. Whether scalp clones were CD4 or CD8 was inferred by matching scalp TCRbeta sequences against CD4 and CD8 repertoires sorted from blood. TCRdb re-hosts the immuneACCESS table, in-frame sequences only. Its copies lack some clones; in the studies checked, an unresolved V gene accounts for under half of them, and the cause for the rest is not known. Clonal size and the V and J genes are those of that table, whereas D and trimming came from the DNA. Present in this sample are around 140,000 clones, about 60% of which were seen just once. Under 6.5% of the sample lies in the top ten.

Taken with the paper, the label for time point translates to: baseline before oral tofacitinib. Peripheral blood and lesional scalp punch biopsies were obtained from patients with alopecia areata. PBMCs were separated by density centrifugation and stained for CD3, CD4 and CD8, after which CD4+ and CD8+ T cells were sorted on a FACSAria. This clone has only a few counts. Its antigen has not been determined. Within one base of it there is no much larger clone, and no base qualities were kept. Study-level results and caveats: Scalp TCR repertoire analysis is complicated because resident alphabeta T cells in normal human skin are also sequenced, whereas mouse skin is dominated by gammadelta T cells. Higher clonality and more expanded CD8+ clones were observed in lesional scalp than in normal scalp, particularly in alopecia totalis/universalis, a finding suggestive of antigenic drive. Shared TCR sequences between patients were less evident than in mice, which may be partly attributable to HLA diversity in the patient population.

This specimen consisted of CD4+ T cells sorted from blood, obtained at week 0. The source is a human donor with alopecia areata.

CDR3 loop: CSVVRDSVGDNYGYTF. In nucleotide form, the sequence is TGCAGCGTTGTAAGGGACAGCGTTGGGGATAACTATGGCTACACCTTC. This receptor chain uses TRBV29-1 and TRBJ1-2, with TRBD1 matching 7 junction bases. V is cut back by 4 bases and J by 1 base, with 12 bases in the junction unmatched. CDR1 and CDR2, looked up from the germline V gene, are SQVTM and ANQGSEA. The CDR3, from cysteine to phenylalanine, totals 16 residues. Only the CDR3 DNA stays, 48 bases, in frame from base 1.